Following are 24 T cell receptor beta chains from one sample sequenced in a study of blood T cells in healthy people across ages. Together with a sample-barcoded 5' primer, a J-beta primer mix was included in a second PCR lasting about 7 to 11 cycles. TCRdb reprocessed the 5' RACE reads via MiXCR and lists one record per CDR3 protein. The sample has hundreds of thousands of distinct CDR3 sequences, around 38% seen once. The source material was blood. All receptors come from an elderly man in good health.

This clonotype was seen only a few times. The CDR3 bases are TGTGCCAGCTCACTTAAGTTTCAGGGAGGCACAGATACGCAGTATTTT. This sequence encodes CASSLKFQGGTDTQYF. The genes are TRBV18 and TRBJ2-3; D possibly uses TRBD1 or TRBD2 (5 bases each). The length of the CDR3 is 16 residues. Germline CDR1 KGHSH, CDR2 LQKENI. Deletions cut 4 bases from V and 1 base from J, with 15 bases between.

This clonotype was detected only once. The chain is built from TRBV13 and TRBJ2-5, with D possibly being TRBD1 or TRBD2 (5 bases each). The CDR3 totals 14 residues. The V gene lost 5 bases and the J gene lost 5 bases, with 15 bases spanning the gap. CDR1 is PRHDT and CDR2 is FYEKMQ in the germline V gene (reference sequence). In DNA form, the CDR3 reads TGTGCCAGCAGCCCCGCGGGCAGGGTGGAGACCCAGTACTTC. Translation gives CASSPAGRVETQYF.

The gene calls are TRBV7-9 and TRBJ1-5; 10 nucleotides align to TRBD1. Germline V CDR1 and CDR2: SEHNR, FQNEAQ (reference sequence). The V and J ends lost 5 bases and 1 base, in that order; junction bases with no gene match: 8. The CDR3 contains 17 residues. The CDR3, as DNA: TGTGCCAGCAGCCTTTGGACAGGGGGACGAAGCAATCAGCCCCAGCATTTT. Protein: CASSLWTGGRSNQPQHF.

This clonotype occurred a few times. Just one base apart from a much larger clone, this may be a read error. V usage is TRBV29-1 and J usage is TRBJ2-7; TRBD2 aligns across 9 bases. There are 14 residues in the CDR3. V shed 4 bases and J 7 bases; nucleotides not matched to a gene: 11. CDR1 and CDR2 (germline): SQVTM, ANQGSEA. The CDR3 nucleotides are TGCAGCGTTGCCGCGGGGGGGCGAAATAATGAGCAGTACTTC. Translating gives CSVAAGGRNNEQYF.

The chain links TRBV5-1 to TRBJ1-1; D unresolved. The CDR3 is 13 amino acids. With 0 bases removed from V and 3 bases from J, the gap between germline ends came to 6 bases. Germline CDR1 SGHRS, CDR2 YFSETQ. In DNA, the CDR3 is TGCGCCAGCAGCTTGGCCGGGCACACTGAAGCTTTCTTT. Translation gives CASSLAGHTEAFF.

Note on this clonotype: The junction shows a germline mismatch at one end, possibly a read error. The CDR3 spells CASSQGRVFYERYF. CDR3 coding DNA: TGTGCCAGCAGCCAGGGCAGGGTTTTCTACGAGCGGTACTTC. The V call is TRBV7-2, the J call TRBJ2-7; D is possibly TRBD1 (5 bases). Germline CDR1 SGHTA, CDR2 FQGNSA. This CDR3 comprises 14 residues.

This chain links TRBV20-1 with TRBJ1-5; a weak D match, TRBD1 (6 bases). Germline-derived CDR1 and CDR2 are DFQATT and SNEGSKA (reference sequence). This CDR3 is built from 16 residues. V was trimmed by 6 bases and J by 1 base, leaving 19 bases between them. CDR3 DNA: TGCAGTGCACTCCAGGGGATAGGGATGAGCAATCAGCCCCAGCATTTT. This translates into CSALQGIGMSNQPQHF.

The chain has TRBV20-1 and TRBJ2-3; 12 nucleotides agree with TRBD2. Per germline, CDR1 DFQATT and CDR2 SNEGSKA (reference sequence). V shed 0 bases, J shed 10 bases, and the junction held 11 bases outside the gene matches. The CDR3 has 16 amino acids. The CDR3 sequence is CSARDSPRTSGKAQYF. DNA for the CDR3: TGCAGTGCTAGAGATTCCCCCAGGACTAGCGGGAAGGCGCAGTATTTT.

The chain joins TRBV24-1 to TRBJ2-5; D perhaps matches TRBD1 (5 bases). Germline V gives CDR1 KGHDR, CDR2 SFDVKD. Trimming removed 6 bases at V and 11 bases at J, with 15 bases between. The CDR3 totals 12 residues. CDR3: CATSYRYNEQYF. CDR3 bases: TGTGCCACCAGTTACAGGTACAATGAGCAGTACTTC.

The CDR3: CASSFPLAGADEQFF. Here the CDR3 DNA reads TGTGCCAGCAGTTTCCCCTTGGCGGGGGCGGATGAGCAGTTCTTC. The chain combines TRBV12-3 or TRBV12-4 with TRBJ2-1; the D gene is possibly TRBD2 (7 bases). Trimming removed 3 bases from V and 8 bases from J, with 17 bases in between. This CDR3 region has 15 residues.

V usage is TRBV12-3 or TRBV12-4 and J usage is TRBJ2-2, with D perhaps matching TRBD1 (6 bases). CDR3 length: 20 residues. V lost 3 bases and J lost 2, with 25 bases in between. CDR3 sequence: CASSFGQGSVGEYNTGELFF. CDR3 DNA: TGTGCCAGCAGTTTTGGGCAGGGGTCAGTGGGGGAATACAACACCGGGGAGCTGTTTTTT.

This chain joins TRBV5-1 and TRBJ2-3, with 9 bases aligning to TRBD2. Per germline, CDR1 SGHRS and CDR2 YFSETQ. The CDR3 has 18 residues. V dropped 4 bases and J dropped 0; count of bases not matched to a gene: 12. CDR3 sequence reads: CASSPRSSGVPSTDTQYF. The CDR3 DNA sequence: TGCGCCAGCAGCCCACGGTCTAGCGGGGTCCCTAGCACAGATACGCAGTATTTT.

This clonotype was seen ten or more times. The CDR3 is CASQLERFVNEQFF. In DNA, the CDR3 is TGTGCCAGCCAACTAGAGCGCTTTGTCAATGAGCAGTTCTTC. The chain joins TRBV27 to TRBJ2-1; D perhaps matches TRBD2 (5 bases). Germline loops: CDR1 MNHEY, CDR2 SMNVEV (reference sequence). This CDR3 contains 14 residues. Trimming cost V 8 bases and J 6 bases, with 17 bases left between them.

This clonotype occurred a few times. Here the CDR3 DNA reads TGTGCCGGGGAGACAGTGTCTAATTCACCCCTCCACTTT. Its protein is CAGETVSNSPLHF. The V and J genes are TRBV2 and TRBJ1-6, with TRBD1 as a possible D gene (5 bases). Germline values: CDR1 SNHLY, CDR2 FYNNEI. With 11 bases removed from V and 6 bases from J, the gap between germline ends came to 14 bases. The CDR3 has 13 amino acids.

CDR3 loop: CASSQWGQGTYNEQFF. The CDR3, as DNA: TGTGCCAGCAGCCAATGGGGACAGGGAACCTACAATGAGCAGTTCTTC. The chain has TRBV14 and TRBJ2-1, with 9 bases matching TRBD1. Germline CDR1 and CDR2: SGHDN and FVKESK. Trimming removed 2 bases from V and 2 bases from J; junction bases left unmatched: 4. The CDR3 runs to 16 residues.

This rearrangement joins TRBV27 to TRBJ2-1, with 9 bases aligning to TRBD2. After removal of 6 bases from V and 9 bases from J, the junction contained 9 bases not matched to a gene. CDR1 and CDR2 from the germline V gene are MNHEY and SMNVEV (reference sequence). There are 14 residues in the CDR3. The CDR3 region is CASRNSGSDTEQFF. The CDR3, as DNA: TGTGCCAGCAGGAATAGCGGGAGTGACACTGAGCAGTTCTTC.

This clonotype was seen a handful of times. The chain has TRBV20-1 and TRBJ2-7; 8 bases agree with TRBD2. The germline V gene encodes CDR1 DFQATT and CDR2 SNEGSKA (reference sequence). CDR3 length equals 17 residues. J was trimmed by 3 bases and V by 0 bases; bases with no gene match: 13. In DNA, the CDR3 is TGCAGTGCTAGAGATCTACTTGGTAGCGGGGCCAACTACGAGCAGTACTTC. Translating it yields CSARDLLGSGANYEQYF.

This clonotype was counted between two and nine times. The CDR3 DNA reads as TGTGCCAGCAGTTACCCTTCAGAGCGGAGCCAAGAGACCCAGTACTTC. The encoded protein is CASSYPSERSQETQYF. The chain uses TRBV6-6 and TRBJ2-5; weak D call: TRBD2 (5 bases). Trimming removed 2 bases at V and 1 base at J, with 14 bases between. Looked up from germline, CDR1 is MNHNY and CDR2 is SVGAGI (reference sequence). The CDR3 spans 16 residues.

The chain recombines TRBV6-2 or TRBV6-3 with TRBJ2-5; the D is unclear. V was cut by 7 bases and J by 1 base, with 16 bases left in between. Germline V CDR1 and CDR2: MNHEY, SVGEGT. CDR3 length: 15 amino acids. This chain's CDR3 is CASTLQSHPQETQYF. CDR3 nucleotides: TGTGCCAGCACCTTACAAAGTCACCCCCAAGAGACCCAGTACTTC.

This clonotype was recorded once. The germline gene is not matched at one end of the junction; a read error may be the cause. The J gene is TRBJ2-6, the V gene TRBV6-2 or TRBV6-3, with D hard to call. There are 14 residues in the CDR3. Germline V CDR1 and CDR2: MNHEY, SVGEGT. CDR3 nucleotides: TGTGCCAGCAGCTCGTCCTCTCGGGCCAACGTCCTGACTTTC. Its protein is CASSSSSRANVLTF.

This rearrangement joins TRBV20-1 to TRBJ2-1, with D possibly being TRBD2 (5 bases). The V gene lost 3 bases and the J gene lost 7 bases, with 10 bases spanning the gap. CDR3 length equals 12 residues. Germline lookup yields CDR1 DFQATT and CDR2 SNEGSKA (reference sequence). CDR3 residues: CSASLGGNEQFF. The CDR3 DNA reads TGCAGTGCTAGTCTTGGCGGGAATGAGCAGTTCTTC.

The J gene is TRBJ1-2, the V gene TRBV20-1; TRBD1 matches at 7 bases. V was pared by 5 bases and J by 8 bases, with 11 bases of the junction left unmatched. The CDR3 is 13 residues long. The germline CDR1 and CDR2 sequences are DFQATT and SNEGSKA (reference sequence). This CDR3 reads CSALIGTASGYTF. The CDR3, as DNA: TGCAGTGCTCTGATCGGGACAGCGTCAGGCTACACCTTC.

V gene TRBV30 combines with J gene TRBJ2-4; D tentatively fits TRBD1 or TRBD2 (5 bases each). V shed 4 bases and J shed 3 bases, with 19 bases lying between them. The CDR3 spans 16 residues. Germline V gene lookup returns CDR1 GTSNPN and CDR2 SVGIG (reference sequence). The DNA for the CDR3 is TGTGCCTGGACCCCCACCGGGGCAGCGATCAAAAACATTCAGTACTTC. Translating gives CAWTPTGAAIKNIQYF. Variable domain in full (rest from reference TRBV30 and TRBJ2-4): SQTIHQWPATLVQPVGSPLSLECTVEGTSNPNLYWYRQAAGRGLQLLFYSVGIGQISSEVPQNLSASRPQDRQFILSSKKLLLSDSGFYLCAWTPTGAAIKNIQYFGAGTRLSVL.

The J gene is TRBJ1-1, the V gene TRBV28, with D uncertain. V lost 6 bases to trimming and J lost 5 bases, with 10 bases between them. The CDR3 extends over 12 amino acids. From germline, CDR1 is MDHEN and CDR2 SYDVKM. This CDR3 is CASRSELTEAFF. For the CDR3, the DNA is TGTGCCAGCAGGTCGGAGTTAACTGAAGCTTTCTTT.